Listed here are 10 T cell receptor beta chains from one sample, sequenced in a study of T cell changes during pregnancy in multiple sclerosis. The table came from immunoSEQ multiplex PCR; TCRdb's copy has only in-frame clones and leaves some out. The sample lists some 55,000 clones, roughly 89% seen once, with less than 6% in the top ten. The specimen sequenced was peripheral blood from another person, used as feeder cells. All receptors derive from a human donor whose cells served as feeder cells for cultures in a pregnancy study.

This clone has a handful of counts. This chain uses TRBV5-8 with TRBJ1-5; D unclear. The CDR3 has 12 residues. V was trimmed by 0 bases and J by 4 bases, leaving 2 bases between them. The V gene's germline CDR1 is SGHTS and CDR2 YDEGEE. Here the CDR3 DNA reads TGTGCCAGCAGCTTGGGGAATCAGCCCCAGCATTTT. Protein product: CASSLGNQPQHF.

The chain is built from TRBV5-4 and TRBJ1-5; the D is unclear. CDR1 is SGHNT and CDR2 is YYREEE in the germline V gene (reference sequence). The germline V and J ends were trimmed by 0 bases and 5 bases, with 9 bases remaining between them. The CDR3 loop spans 14 amino acids. The CDR3: CASSLGMADQPQHF. The CDR3 DNA follows: TGTGCCAGCAGCTTGGGGATGGCCGATCAGCCCCAGCATTTT.

This chain joins TRBV5-4 and TRBJ1-1; D ambiguous. This CDR3 is 13 amino acids long. V was shortened by 1 base and J by 3 bases, with 7 bases between the two germline ends. Germline CDR1 is SGHNT and CDR2 is YYREEE (reference sequence). The DNA of the CDR3 is TGTGCCAGCAGCTTGTATAGCTACACTGAAGCTTTCTTT. Encoded protein: CASSLYSYTEAFF.

The chain recombines TRBV7-2 with TRBJ1-1, with D tentatively TRBD1 (6 bases). CDR3 size: 14 residues. Between the trimmed V and J ends, which lost 8 bases and 1 base, there was a span of 14 bases. CDR1 SGHTA and CDR2 FQGNSA come from the germline V gene. CDR3: CASSRGGSNTEAFF. The CDR3 DNA is TGTGCCAGCTCGCGGGGGGGCTCGAACACTGAAGCTTTCTTT.

The chain couples TRBV5-1 to TRBJ2-3; 9 nucleotides line up with TRBD1. The V gene end was trimmed by 1 base and the J gene end by 5 bases; junction bases not matched to a gene: 2. CDR1 and CDR2 (germline): SGHRS, YFSETQ. The length of the CDR3 is 14 residues. Here the CDR3 reads CASSLPGQGDTQYF. The CDR3 region has the DNA TGCGCCAGCAGCTTGCCGGGACAGGGAGATACGCAGTATTTT. The whole variable domain, filled in from reference TRBV5-1 and TRBJ2-3, reads KAGVTQTPRYLIKTRGQQVTLSCSPISGHRSVSWYQQTPGQGLQFLFEYFSETQRNKGNFPGRFSGRQFSNSRSEMNVSTLELGDSALYLCASSLPGQGDTQYFGPGTRLTVL.

The chain couples TRBV30 to TRBJ2-2, with TRBD2 identical over 11 bases. The CDR3 has 14 amino acids. The V and J ends lost 3 bases and 6 bases, in that order; junction bases with no gene match: 3. CDR1 GTSNPN and CDR2 SVGIG come from the germline V gene (reference sequence). CDR3 DNA sequence: TGTGCCTGGAGACTAGCGGGAGCTCCCGGGGAGCTGTTTTTT. Translated: CAWRLAGAPGELFF.

This sequence joins TRBV7-6 and TRBJ2-7; TRBD1 might be the D (6 bases). The CDR3 has 15 amino acids. Germline CDR1 and CDR2: SGHVS and FNYEAQ. V lost 3 bases and J lost 2, with 14 bases in between. The CDR3 DNA reads as TGTGCCAGCAGCTTTCGCCAGGGGACCACCTACGAGCAGTACTTC. Protein product: CASSFRQGTTYEQYF.

This clone was observed once. V usage is TRBV6-1 and J usage is TRBJ1-4, with D tentatively TRBD1 (5 bases). From germline, CDR1 is MNHNS and CDR2 SASEGT. The V end lost 8 bases, the J end lost 5 bases, and 9 bases lay between the germline ends. This CDR3 spans 12 amino acids. DNA of the CDR3: TGTGCCAGCCGACAGAAAAATGAAAAACTGTTTTTT. This sequence encodes CASRQKNEKLFF.

For this clone: Compared with germline, one end of the junction differs, possibly owing to a read error. This sequence joins TRBV27 and TRBJ2-7; 9 bases line up with TRBD2. Looked up from germline, CDR1 is MNHEY and CDR2 is SMNVEV (reference sequence). This CDR3 spans 13 amino acids. The CDR3 reads CASSLSGRGRAMF. Written as DNA, the CDR3 is TGTGCCAGCAGTTTATCGGGACGCGGGAGGGCCATGTTC.

This sequence joins TRBV19 and TRBJ2-6; 9 bases are a match to TRBD1. The CDR3 loop spans 17 amino acids. Trimming at V came to 7 bases and at J to 4 bases, leaving 11 bases not matched to a gene. Germline lookup yields CDR1 LNHDA and CDR2 SQIVND (reference sequence). Here the CDR3 DNA reads TGTGCCAGTATTAAGGGACAGGGTCTAAGAGGGGCCAACGTCCTGACTTTC. Amino acid sequence: CASIKGQGLRGANVLTF.